Here is one TCR beta chain with its context. This clone has a handful of counts. The antigen it recognizes is unknown. Per-base quality was not reported, and no clone a single base away is much larger than it. The sample originates from a study of cytomegalovirus exposure and HLA in healthy donors (dated by TCRdb to about 2017). Turning to the overall study: In an earlier analysis of about 560 of the donors, 250 to 350 Gb of sequence data and 95 million to 130 million unique TCR beta sequences from roughly 180 million T cells were reported. Both class I and class II loci were covered by HLA typing, at four-digit resolution. Of the 350 to 450 genotyped donors, approximately 83% fell in the genetic ancestry cluster associated with self-reported Caucasian donors. To predict cytomegalovirus infection status, the study combined high-throughput TCR immunosequencing, statistical association of individual TCRs with disease status, and machine learning. About 280 gigabases of sequencing data and around 85 million unique TCR sequences made up an early release that covered under 750 HLA-typed donors. To decide whether each TCR beta V gene segment behaved as functional or pseudogenic, an earlier analysis of fewer than 750 of the donors relied on high-throughput TCR beta sequencing. Every repertoire in the discovery cohort had been generated on one and the same sequencing platform. A later analysis re-analyzed previously published TCR beta repertoires from 660 or so donors and added high-resolution HLA genotyping to study TCR occurrence patterns. Because of strong linkage in the cohort, 4 to 6 DR-DQ haplotypes were treated as single units for association and clustering. Donor age, sex, ethnicity and CMV serostatus were collected together with the repertoire data. The study was designed to test whether signatures of past pathogen exposure could be identified by cataloging public T cell receptors. The number of donors typed differed by locus, with roughly 620-630 for A, B, C, DRB1 and DQB1, 522 for DQA1, over 600 for DPA1, and some 470 for DPB1. Besides the first cohort of more than 650 subjects, a separate validation cohort made up of 120 or so different subjects was used. Using immunosequencing, the study profiled T cell repertoires from roughly 650 subjects and related those repertoires to cytomegalovirus serostatus. A later genetic analysis took genome-wide SNP genotypes for about 55% of the 666 donors and used that subset as a discovery cohort. On average, roughly 240,000 unique TCR beta nucleotide sequences were sequenced per donor among some 430 genotyped donors of the cohort, with 15% to 20% of those sequences being non-productive. Rather than drawing on any new phenotypic data, the later analysis identified candidate immune exposures from TCR beta sequences and the way those sequences occurred across donors. The full study reports these points: Strong co-occurrence of HLA alleles, especially DR and DQ, made assigning TCR associations to individual alleles difficult. The classifier was reported to diagnose cytomegalovirus status with high specificity and sensitivity in both the original cohort and the validation cohort. Because HLA typing was unavailable for some donors at each locus, only the typed subset was used in association tests. A later analysis found that HLA-associated TCR beta chains were more clonally expanded and had lower generation probabilities than equally common non-associated chains. Most CMV-associated TCR beta chains appeared to be HLA-restricted in a later analysis, and the HLA associations seemed to be driven largely by CMV exposure. The authors suggested that the approach could potentially be extended to other disease states and immunological phenotypes. Because counts were too low, around 18 rarely observed V segments, including chromosome 9 orphons, were left out of the earlier analysis of about 620 of the donors. In a later genetic analysis, fewer N-insertions in productive TCRs were reported among donors in an Asian-associated ancestry cluster than the roughly 640-donor mean. In this cohort, only TCR beta chains were sequenced, and detectable features were limited by the absence of alpha or paired-chain data. A further reported finding was that TCR beta sequences accurately predicted the HLA-A and HLA-B alleles for most subjects in the first cohort. While some public TCRs were present in many individuals, most TCR sequences turned up only very rarely across donors. According to a later analysis, parvovirus B19, influenza, CMV and Epstein-Barr virus appeared linked to several top co-occurrence clusters. Correlated functional status among segregating V segments might reflect linkage disequilibrium, but an unknown experimental factor could not be ruled out. Sequencing depth was assumed to be roughly uniform across donors in the presence/absence analyses, though that assumption may not hold. Some IMGT-functional V segments, including TRBV6-2 and TRBV6-3, could not be distinguished by the 87-base-pair reads and were therefore excluded. The sequencing pipeline was judged likely to have produced a cluster of highly shared sequence variants as a technical artifact. In a later analysis, the rate of TCR association differed among HLA loci, with DRB1 alleles having the most associated TCRs and HLA-C alleles having the fewest. The only immune exposure information available for the cohort was CMV serostatus. A total of roughly 160 TCR beta chains were listed by the study as associated with cytomegalovirus. A later genetic analysis associated a missense DCLRE1C variant with V-gene and J-gene trimming of TCR beta chains, and an independent cohort replicated the association. In vitro tests confirmed that a few of the cytomegalovirus-associated TCR beta chains recognize cytomegalovirus antigens. An earlier analysis of 587 of the donors showed that most TCR beta V segments appeared in productive rearrangements either about 87% or about 30% of the time, which broadly matched IMGT annotations. Specific HLA alleles were associated with some 15,000 TCR beta sequences at a false discovery rate of 0.05 in a later analysis.

The cohort was made up of several hundred healthy bone marrow donors. All cohort members were sampled while nominally healthy, although unrecorded immune exposures were likely present. The donor was CMV seronegative and was included in the group of about 350 seronegative cohort members. Every donor gave a peripheral blood sample, and the peripheral blood mononuclear cells from that sample were used for TCR beta sequencing. The Qiagen DNeasy Blood Extraction Kit was used to extract genomic DNA from the blood cell samples. For CDR1 and CDR2, the germline V gene (reference sequence) lists WNHNN and SYGVQD. Trimming takes 5 bases off V and 12 bases off J; junction bases not matched to a gene: 12. The CDR3, from cysteine to phenylalanine, totals 13 residues. Only CDR3 DNA remains: 39 bases, in frame from the first base. The library was made by the immunoSEQ multiplex PCR assay. A mixture of 60 forward primers for TCR Vbeta segments and 13 reverse primers for TCR Jbeta segments was used in the multiplex PCR. The CDR3 region of rearranged TCR beta genes was amplified from genomic DNA with a multiplex PCR assay. The amplified TCR beta libraries were sequenced on the Illumina HiSeq System as 87-base-pair reads. As for the authors' bioinformatics: A later analysis tallied 80 million to 95 million unique TCR beta chains across the 610 or so repertoires, and some 10 million of those chains were shared by two or more donors. Raw reads were error-corrected and collapsed into unique sequences by a nearest-neighbor algorithm in which closely related sequences were merged to remove PCR and sequencing errors. CDR3 sequences were aligned to IMGT reference sequences to assign V, D and J gene segments. For a sequence to be retained, at least a six-nucleotide match to both a V gene segment and a J gene segment was required. Rearrangements were classified as productive when the CDR3 lacked stop codons and remained in frame with V and J, and all other rearrangements were classified as non-productive. Following IMGT convention, CDR3 was defined as the stretch from the second conserved V-encoded cysteine up to the conserved J-encoded phenylalanine. Sequences without an unambiguous match to a single V gene segment were excluded from the earlier analysis of almost 600 of the donors. An earlier analysis of under 750 of the donors called V segments functional above 56.7% productive rearrangements and segregating when the between-donor standard deviation exceeded 5%. A statistical classification framework was developed to diagnose cytomegalovirus status using the catalog of TCR beta chain sequences. In a later analysis, TCR nucleotide sequences were compared against IMGT/GENE-DB human TR gene sequences so that V and J genes could be assigned. In a later analysis, CDR3 sequences and most-parsimonious VDJ recombination scenarios were assigned using the TCRdist pipeline. In a later analysis, each TCR beta chain was defined by its CDR3 amino acid sequence together with its V-gene family, and reads without a unique V-gene family were excluded. A later analysis removed 592 highly shared, low-generation-probability nucleotide sequences to deal with suspected cross-contamination and a sequencing artifact. In a later analysis, a clonal expansion index was calculated for each public chain from normalized within-repertoire ranks of inferred template counts. In a later analysis, generation probabilities were computed using a VDJ recombination model fitted to out-of-frame rearrangements, and the results were checked against IGoR. In a later analysis, TCR-TCR, TCR-HLA and TCR-CMV co-occurrence was scored with hypergeometric tests, and a repertoire-size bias correction was applied to TCR pairs. False discovery rates were estimated in a later analysis by permuting HLA or CMV assignments 20 times. In a later analysis, co-occurring TCRs were grouped using DBSCAN, and TCRdist sequence similarity was added for clustering within HLA-allele-positive subsets. For co-occurrence clustering, repertoires with fewer than 30,000 or more than 120,000 public chains were excluded, along with 4 to 6 repertoires with anomalous nucleotide sharing. This immuneACCESS table, as held by TCRdb, lists in-frame sequences with V and J called but not all clones. Of the missing ones, under half trace to an unresolved V gene in checked studies; the others have no known cause. Clone size and the V and J calls come from that table; the DNA yielded D and trimming. Counted in this sample were 80,000 to 100,000 clones; about four fifths of them appeared once. The top ten clones comprise around 7% of the sample.

The receptor chain draws on TRBV10-1 and TRBJ2-7, with 8 junctional bases fitting TRBD1. The specimen was PBMCs. The sequence was obtained from a young man in good health and CMV-seronegative. At the DNA level, the sequence is TGCGCCAGCAGTAAAGGACAGGGTATTGGTCTGTACTTC. This codes for CASSKGQGIGLYF.